This TCR beta chain was sequenced for a study of cytomegalovirus exposure and HLA in healthy donors. Germline CDR1 reads LNHDA; CDR2 reads SQIVND (reference sequence). The CDR3 is 14 amino acids. Deletions cut 4 bases from V and 9 bases from J, with 16 bases between. This clone is a singleton in its sample. Its antigen is unknown. The study's findings and limits: In a later analysis, TCR beta V- and J-gene trimming was associated with a missense DCLRE1C variant.

With 60 Vbeta and 13 Jbeta primers, the PCR was carried out. Sequencing was performed with immunoSEQ multiplex PCR; in TCRdb, only in-frame clones are kept and a portion is missing. This sample has 150,000 to 200,000 clones, with roughly four fifths found just once. Sequences were obtained from PBMCs. The receptor comes from a woman aged 18-29 years in good health and CMV-seropositive. The chain couples TRBV19 to TRBJ2-1; a possible D gene is TRBD2 (5 bases). The CDR3 coding sequence is TGTGCCAGTAGTACCCAGGACTCAAGGGTTGAGCAGTTCTTC. It codes for CASSTQDSRVEQFF.